What follows are 13 T cell receptor beta chains derived from one specimen sequenced in a study of blood T cell repertoires in COVID-19. Sequencing was performed with immunoSEQ multiplex PCR; in TCRdb, only in-frame clones are kept and a portion is missing. This table holds 150,000 to 250,000 clones, roughly four fifths found once. Sequencing was done on a sample of PBMCs or T cells enriched from blood (not recorded which). The receptors shown here come from a man aged 35-49 years who had recovered from COVID-19.

The rearrangement joins TRBV2 to TRBJ2-1, with 13 bases fitting TRBD2. Germline V CDR1 and CDR2: SNHLY, FYNNEI. CDR3 length: 14 residues. Trimming at V came to 6 bases and at J to 9 bases, leaving 5 bases not matched to a gene. The CDR3 protein is CASRGLAGAVEQFF. CDR3 nucleotide sequence: TGTGCCAGCAGAGGACTAGCGGGAGCCGTTGAGCAGTTCTTC.

The V and J genes are TRBV5-6 and TRBJ2-7; TRBD1 is a possible D gene (6 bases). The germline CDR1 and CDR2 sequences are SGHDT and YYEEEE. Trimming took 4 bases from V and 2 from J, leaving 13 bases between them. The CDR3 is made up of 14 amino acids. The CDR3 nucleotides read TGTGCCAGCAGCGTATTACAGGGAACCTACGAGCAGTACGTC. Its protein product is CASSVLQGTYEQYV.

CDR3 residues: CASSLTGSSYNSPLHF. The CDR3 DNA reads as TGTGCCAGCAGTTTGACAGGGAGCTCCTATAATTCACCCCTCCACTTT. V is TRBV28 and J is TRBJ1-6; 7 bases are shared with TRBD1. Looked up from germline, CDR1 is MDHEN and CDR2 is SYDVKM. Trimming removed 3 bases from V and 0 bases from J; junction bases left unmatched: 2. There are 16 residues in the CDR3.

The chain has TRBV7-2 and TRBJ2-3, with TRBD1 as a possible D gene (6 bases). V lost 1 base and J 3 bases, leaving 11 bases between the germline ends. The CDR3 runs to 15 residues. Germline V lookup: CDR1 SGHTA, CDR2 FQGNSA. The CDR3 region has the DNA TGTGCCAGCAGCTTAGAGGGGGTAGGGACAGATACGCAGTATTTT. This gives the protein CASSLEGVGTDTQYF. The complete variable domain, with remaining parts taken from reference TRBV7-2 and TRBJ2-3, reads GAGVSQSPSNKVTEKGKDVELRCDPISGHTALYWYRQSLGQGLEFLIYFQGNSAPDKSGLPSDRFSAERTGGSVSTLTIQRTQQEDSAVYLCASSLEGVGTDTQYFGPGTRLTVL.

Regarding this clone: Other DNA sequences in this sample translate to the same CDR3. The V gene is TRBV19, the J gene TRBJ2-5; a possible D gene is TRBD2 (5 bases). The V gene lost 3 bases and the J gene lost 5 bases, with 7 bases spanning the gap. Looked up from germline, CDR1 is LNHDA and CDR2 is SQIVND (reference sequence). This CDR3 region has 12 residues. The DNA for the CDR3 is TGTGCCAGTAGTATCGGCGGGGAGACCCAGTACTTC. It yields the protein CASSIGGETQYF.

The chain combines TRBV6-2 or TRBV6-3 with TRBJ2-6; 9 bases align to TRBD1. CDR1 is MNHEY, CDR2 SVGEGT, per germline. The CDR3 has 21 amino acids. The trim removed 0 bases at V and 2 bases at J, leaving 14 bases unmatched. CDR3 coding DNA: TGTGCCAGCAGTTACTCCACGCGACAGGGGGAGTCCCCAACTGGGGCCAACGTCCTGACTTTC. Amino acids: CASSYSTRQGESPTGANVLTF.

V is TRBV29-1 and J is TRBJ2-5; 9 bases line up with TRBD1. Germline V gene data show CDR1 as SQVTM and CDR2 as ANQGSEA. After removal of 6 bases from V and 5 bases from J, the junction contained 7 bases not matched to a gene. The CDR3 contains 13 residues. The CDR3 coding sequence is TGCAGCGTCTGGACAGGGGCGGGGGAGACCCAGTACTTC. This gives the protein CSVWTGAGETQYF.

The chain links TRBV18 to TRBJ2-1, with D possibly being TRBD2 (6 bases). The CDR3 contains 18 residues. Germline values: CDR1 KGHSH, CDR2 LQKENI. The ends were cut back, 7 bases at V and 4 bases at J, with 26 bases in the middle. For the CDR3, the DNA is TGTGCCAGCTGCAGAGGGACTGCGCAAGGGCCCGCTTACAATGAGCAGTTCTTC. Its protein product is CASCRGTAQGPAYNEQFF.

The chain uses TRBV20-1 and TRBJ1-2; the match to TRBD1 covers 7 bases. The V gene end was trimmed by 3 bases and the J gene end by 3 bases; junction bases not matched to a gene: 7. The V gene's germline CDR1 is DFQATT and CDR2 SNEGSKA (reference sequence). The length of the CDR3 is 14 residues. CDR3 loop: CSASSQGGYYGYTF. The CDR3 DNA is TGCAGTGCTAGTTCCCAGGGGGGATACTATGGCTACACCTTC.

The chain joins TRBV28 to TRBJ1-1, with 9 bases matching TRBD1. The CDR3 totals 14 residues. Germline-derived CDR1 and CDR2 are MDHEN and SYDVKM. Trimming at V came to 8 bases and at J to 5 bases, leaving 9 bases not matched to a gene. In DNA, the CDR3 is TGTGCCAGCCGTATTGGGACAGGGTATACTGAAGCTTTCTTT. Amino acid sequence: CASRIGTGYTEAFF.

Only a few counts were recorded for this clone. The rearrangement links TRBV7-9 to TRBJ2-2; 10 bases map to TRBD2. Looked up from germline, CDR1 is SEHNR and CDR2 is FQNEAQ (reference sequence). The trim removed 2 bases at V and 0 bases at J, leaving 0 bases unmatched. The CDR3 covers 16 residues. Here the CDR3 reads CASSLLAGANTGELFF. CDR3 in DNA: TGTGCCAGCAGCTTACTAGCGGGGGCGAACACCGGGGAGCTGTTTTTT.

The chain is built from TRBV19 and TRBJ2-1; D perhaps matches TRBD1 (6 bases). The CDR3 length is 14 residues. Trimming took off 3 bases at V and 8 bases at J, with 14 bases between the two ends. CDR1 and CDR2 (germline): LNHDA, SQIVND (reference sequence). CDR3: CASSIRGGGYEQFF. DNA for the CDR3: TGTGCCAGTAGTATCAGGGGTGGGGGCTATGAGCAGTTCTTC. The variable domain in full, with the rest retrieved from reference TRBV19 and TRBJ2-1, is DGGITQSPKYLFRKEGQNVTLSCEQNLNHDAMYWYRQDPGQGLRLIYYSQIVNDFQKGDIAEGYSVSREKKESFPLTVTSAQKNPTAFYLCASSIRGGGYEQFFGPGTRLTVL.

The rearrangement joins TRBV7-2 to TRBJ1-3; maybe TRBD1 (6 bases). From germline, CDR1 is SGHTA and CDR2 FQGNSA. The V and J ends lost 3 bases and 3 bases respectively, with 15 bases between them. The CDR3 sequence is 16 residues long. The CDR3 DNA follows: TGTGCCAGCAGCTTCCGTGGGGGCGACTTTGGAAACACCATATATTTT. It yields the protein CASSFRGGDFGNTIYF.